This T cell receptor beta chain was found in a study of cytomegalovirus exposure and HLA in healthy donors. Amplification used 60 Vbeta primers and 13 Jbeta primers. How the authors handled the data: In a later analysis, around 10 million of about 80 million unique beta chains occurred in at least two donors. Using immunoSEQ multiplex PCR, the repertoire was profiled, and TCRdb retains in-frame clones only, with some absent. From that table come the V and J calls and clone size; the DNA was used to work out D and trimming. Here the sample spans around 100,000 clones, approximately 58% being singletons. The CDR3 covers 14 residues. The V and J ends lost 1 base and 4 bases, in that order; junction bases with no gene match: 1. Germline V gives CDR1 SNHLY, CDR2 FYNNEI. A note on this clone: Its cognate antigen is unknown.

Study-wide results and caveats: One later analysis reportedly identified an Asian-associated ancestry cluster that showed fewer N-insertions than the approximately 700-donor mean. A later analysis found TCR association rates differed by HLA locus, highest for DRB1 and lowest for HLA-C. An apparent linkage of common viral pathogens to several of the most significant clusters emerged in a later analysis.

Input material: PBMCs. The clonotype was recovered from a woman in her 30s in good health and CMV-seronegative. This sequence joins TRBV2 and TRBJ1-1, with 9 bases lining up with TRBD1. The CDR3 sequence is CASSEGTGATEAFF. In nucleotides, the CDR3 is TGTGCCAGCAGTGAAGGGACAGGGGCCACTGAAGCTTTCTTT.